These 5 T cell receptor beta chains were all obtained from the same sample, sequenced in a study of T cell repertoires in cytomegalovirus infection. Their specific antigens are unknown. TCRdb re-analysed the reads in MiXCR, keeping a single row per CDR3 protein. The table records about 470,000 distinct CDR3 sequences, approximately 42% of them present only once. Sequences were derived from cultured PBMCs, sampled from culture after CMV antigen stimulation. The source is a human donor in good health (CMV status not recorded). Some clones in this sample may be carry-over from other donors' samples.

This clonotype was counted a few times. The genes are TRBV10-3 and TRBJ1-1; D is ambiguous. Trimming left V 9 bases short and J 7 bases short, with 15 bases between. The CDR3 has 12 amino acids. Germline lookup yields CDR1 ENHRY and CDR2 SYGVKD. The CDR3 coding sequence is TGTGCCATGCGGACCCCTCCAGGTGAAGCTTTCTTT. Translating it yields CAMRTPPGEAFF.

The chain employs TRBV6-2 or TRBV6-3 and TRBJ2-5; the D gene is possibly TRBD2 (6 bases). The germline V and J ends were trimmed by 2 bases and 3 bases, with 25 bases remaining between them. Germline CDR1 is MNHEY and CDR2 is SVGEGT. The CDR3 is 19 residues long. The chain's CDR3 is CASSYNLLILPGTEETQYF. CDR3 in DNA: TGTGCCAGCAGTTACAATTTGCTCATACTTCCCGGGACTGAAGAGACCCAGTACTTC.

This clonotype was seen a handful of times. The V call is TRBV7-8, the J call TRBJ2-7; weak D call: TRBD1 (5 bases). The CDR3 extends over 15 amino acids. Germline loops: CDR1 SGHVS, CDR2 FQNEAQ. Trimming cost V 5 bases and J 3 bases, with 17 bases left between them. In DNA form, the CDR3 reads TGTGCCAGCAGCGCCCGGACAACGAGTTACTACGAGCAGTACTTC. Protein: CASSARTTSYYEQYF.

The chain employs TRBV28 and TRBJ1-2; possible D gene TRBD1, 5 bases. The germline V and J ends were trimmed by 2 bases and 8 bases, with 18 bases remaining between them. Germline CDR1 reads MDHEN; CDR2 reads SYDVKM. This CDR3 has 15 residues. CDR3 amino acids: CASSLASINQGGYTF. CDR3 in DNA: TGTGCCAGCAGTTTAGCCTCGATCAATCAGGGAGGCTACACCTTC.

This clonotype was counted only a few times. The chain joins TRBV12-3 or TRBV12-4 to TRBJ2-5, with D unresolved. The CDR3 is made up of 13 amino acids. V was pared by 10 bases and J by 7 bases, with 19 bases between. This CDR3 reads CATISGPTGTQYF. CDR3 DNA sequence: TGTGCCACCATTTCCGGGCCGACGGGGACCCAGTACTTC.